This entry describes one T cell receptor beta chain. Its cognate antigen has yet to be identified. No base-level quality is on record; no much larger clone is a single base apart. Collaborating institutions collected whole blood in K2EDTA tubes following their own protocols. For TCRbeta analysis, collaborator samples were shipped as frozen whole blood, as isolated PBMCs, or as DNA extracted from either sample type. The data were obtained in a study of blood T cell repertoires in COVID-19 (dated by TCRdb to 2018 to 2021). About the full investigation: Samples from collaborators originated in the United States, Italy and Spain and spanned both the acute and convalescent phases of COVID-19. The material from the prospective study consisted of cDNA or gDNA derived from T cells, B-cell-depleted T cells, or PBMCs. Subjects who had been exposed to COVID-19, were actively infected with it, or had recovered from it provided the deeply sampled blood TCRbeta repertoires that made up the dataset. The repertoires were released in a freely available public database intended as a resource for research on the immune response to SARS-CoV-2. The samples were drawn from the first 160 participants of the ongoing ImmuneRACE study and from some 1,300 subjects provided by 6 global collaborators. Nearly every sample came with metadata listing a de-identified subject ID, COVID-19 status, age in years and sex. HLA class I and class II types, where available, came from metadata supplied by the sample provider rather than from assay-based typing.

Overall results and qualifications from the work: How much clinical and demographic metadata was included differed by source and by participant, and the metadata was provided uncurated.

A distance of 11 bases separates the germline ends of V and J, which lose 0 bases and 3 bases respectively. CDR1 and CDR2 are read off the germline V gene (reference sequence) as LNHNV and YYDKDF. The CDR3 has 15 amino acids, counting the end cysteine and phenylalanine. CDR3 DNA only is kept here, 45 bases in frame from base 1. TCRbeta CDR3 regions were amplified from genomic DNA using the immunoSEQ Assay, a bias-controlled multiplex PCR. As for the authors' bioinformatics: The number of nucleated cells in each sample was estimated by amplification of reference gene primers within the assay. To quantify the absolute abundance of each unique TCRbeta CDR3 rearrangement, sequence reads were collapsed and filtered. For each sample, productive Simpson clonality was calculated as the square root of Simpson's diversity index across productive rearrangements. TCRdb provides this immuneACCESS table in a form limited to in-frame rearrangements. Some clones are lacking; in checked studies, under half of them reflect an unresolved V gene, and why the rest are absent is not known. V and J calls and clone size are as listed in that table; D and trimming were resolved from the DNA. For this sample the table gives about 110,000 clones, of which about two thirds were detected only once. The leading ten clones occupy less than 2% of the sample.

The sample taken for sequencing was peripheral blood. The chain employs TRBV15 and TRBJ2-5; a weak D assignment points to TRBD1 (5 bases agree). The receptor comes from a woman between 40 and 55 years old with acute or convalescent COVID-19. The CDR3 corresponds to CATSRDNRFEETQYF. The base sequence is TGTGCCACCAGCAGAGATAACAGGTTTGAAGAGACCCAGTACTTC.